Listed here are 17 T cell receptor beta chains from one sample, sequenced in a study of T-cell reconstitution after alpha-beta-depleted transplantation in children. During its preparation, the TCRbeta library received unique molecular identifiers. One entry per CDR3 protein results from TCRdb running MiXCR on the PCR reads. The data show hundreds of thousands of distinct CDR3 sequences, with around 15% seen just once and around 43% held by the top ten. The source was PBMCs, mostly from graft donor cells, collected 360 days after TCRalphabeta/CD19-depleted stem cell transplant. The receptors were gathered from a male patient between 2 and 9 years old who had a stem cell transplant for acute lymphoblastic leukemia, so the T cells may come from the graft donor.

This clonotype was detected many times. The chain carries TRBV20-1 and TRBJ2-1; D may be TRBD1 (6 bases). The germline V gene has CDR1 DFQATT and CDR2 SNEGSKA (reference sequence). The CDR3 loop spans 14 amino acids. Trimming shortened V by 6 bases and J by 6 bases, and 18 bases separated the two germline ends. The CDR3 DNA is TGCAGTGCCCCGTTGGGGGTCAGGGGCAATGAGCAGTTCTTC. It is translated as CSAPLGVRGNEQFF.

This clonotype was seen many times. Germline is not matched at one junction end, which may reflect a read error. This sequence joins TRBV7-2 and TRBJ2-3, with D tentatively TRBD2 (6 bases). In germline, CDR1 is SGHTA, CDR2 FQGNSA. This CDR3 has 15 amino acids. The CDR3 region has the DNA TGCGCCAGCAGCCTGGTGGGGACTAGCACAGATACGCAGTATTTT. This encodes CASSLVGTSTDTQYF.

This clonotype has ten or more counts. V gene TRBV27 combines with J gene TRBJ2-1, with D tentatively TRBD2 (6 bases). Germline V gene sequence: CDR1 MNHEY, CDR2 SMNVEV (reference sequence). The ends were cut back, 2 bases at V and 9 bases at J, with 14 bases in the middle. The CDR3 is 14 residues long. CDR3 amino acids: CASSLISGTGEQFF. The CDR3 bases are TGTGCCAGCAGTTTAATATCAGGGACTGGTGAGCAGTTCTTC.

The chain combines TRBV4-1 with TRBJ2-7; 8 nucleotides match TRBD2. V was clipped by 4 bases and J by 2 bases; unmatched bases: 7. This CDR3 has 15 amino acids. CDR1 and CDR2 from the germline V gene are MGHRA and YSYEKL. This CDR3 is CASSPETSAPYEQYF. In DNA form, the CDR3 reads TGCGCCAGCAGCCCCGAGACTAGCGCTCCCTACGAGCAGTACTTC.

The table lists this clonotype with a few counts. The chain recombines TRBV6-4 with TRBJ2-2; TRBD2 matches at 11 bases. This CDR3 region has 16 residues. Per germline, CDR1 MRHNA and CDR2 SNTAGT. The V gene end was trimmed by 6 bases and the J gene end by 4 bases; junction bases not matched to a gene: 7. Written as DNA, the CDR3 is TGTGCCAGCAGACAGCTAGCGGGAGGCTTCACCGGGGAGCTGTTTTTT. It specifies CASRQLAGGFTGELFF.

This clonotype was observed a few times. The chain employs TRBV20-1 and TRBJ2-3; D is ambiguous. V lost 0 bases and J 0 bases, leaving 10 bases between the germline ends. The CDR3 extends over 15 amino acids. CDR1 and CDR2 from the germline V gene are DFQATT and SNEGSKA (reference sequence). The CDR3 loop is CSARDSVTSTDTQYF. For the CDR3, the DNA is TGCAGTGCTAGAGATTCGGTGACTAGCACAGATACGCAGTATTTT.

The chain joins TRBV3-1 to TRBJ1-1; D remains unclear. Trimming pared 4 bases from V and 4 bases from J, leaving 19 bases between. Germline V lookup: CDR1 LGHDT, CDR2 YNNKEL (reference sequence). The CDR3 contains 16 residues. The CDR3 loop is CASSLSSVRVGTEAFF. The CDR3 DNA reads as TGTGCCAGCAGCCTATCCTCCGTCCGTGTCGGCACTGAAGCTTTCTTT.

This clonotype has a count of ten or more. The chain couples TRBV5-1 to TRBJ2-7; D unresolved. The germline V and J ends were trimmed by 3 bases and 3 bases, with 7 bases remaining between them. The CDR3 runs to 12 residues. CDR1 and CDR2 (germline): SGHRS, YFSETQ. The CDR3 DNA reads TGCGCCAGCAGCTCCCACAGCTACGAGCAGTACTTC. Its translation is CASSSHSYEQYF.

The V gene is TRBV5-1, the J gene TRBJ2-3, with D unresolved. CDR1 and CDR2 from the germline V gene are SGHRS and YFSETQ. This CDR3 spans 14 amino acids. Trimming stripped 2 bases from V and 2 bases from J, with 9 bases between. The CDR3 loop reads CASSLGLLTDTQYF. The CDR3 bases are TGCGCCAGCAGCTTAGGCCTACTCACAGATACGCAGTATTTT. Filled out from reference TRBV5-1 and TRBJ2-3, the complete variable domain reads KAGVTQTPRYLIKTRGQQVTLSCSPISGHRSVSWYQQTPGQGLQFLFEYFSETQRNKGNFPGRFSGRQFSNSRSEMNVSTLELGDSALYLCASSLGLLTDTQYFGPGTRLTVL.

The chain is built from TRBV5-5 and TRBJ2-7, with TRBD1 matching over 9 bases. The CDR3 covers 16 residues. V shed 5 bases, J shed 3 bases, and the junction held 12 bases outside the gene matches. In germline, CDR1 is SGHKS, CDR2 YYEKEE (reference sequence). The CDR3 coding sequence is TGTGCCAGCAGTTACGACAGGGGGTACCGGGACTACGAGCAGTACTTC. Translating gives CASSYDRGYRDYEQYF.

This sequence joins TRBV11-1 and TRBJ2-1; D may match TRBD1 or TRBD2 (6 bases each). CDR3 length equals 20 residues. Germline V CDR1 and CDR2: SGHAT, FQDESV (reference sequence). The V end lost 6 bases, the J end lost 0 bases, and 27 bases lay between the germline ends. CDR3 sequence: CASRDTGTAAPGHSYNEQFF. The CDR3 DNA follows: TGTGCCAGCAGGGATACCGGGACTGCCGCGCCGGGACACTCCTACAATGAGCAGTTCTTC.

This clonotype showed up just a few times. The chain has TRBV12-3 or TRBV12-4 and TRBJ2-3, with 13 bases that match TRBD2. The V gene end was trimmed by 7 bases and the J gene end by 6 bases; junction bases not matched to a gene: 19. The CDR3 consists of 19 residues. The CDR3: CASKATGLAGRSASDTQYF. The DNA of the CDR3 is TGTGCCAGCAAGGCAACGGGACTAGCGGGACGGTCGGCCTCCGATACGCAGTATTTT.

This clonotype occurred a few times. The J gene is TRBJ2-1, the V gene TRBV6-2 or TRBV6-3, with 10 bases identical to TRBD1. Germline CDR1 and CDR2: MNHEY and SVGEGT. J was trimmed by 2 bases and V by 8 bases; bases with no gene match: 3. The CDR3 consists of 14 residues. This CDR3 is CASSTGGAYNEQFF. CDR3 bases: TGTGCCAGCTCGACAGGGGGCGCCTACAATGAGCAGTTCTTC.

This clonotype has at least ten counts. This chain connects TRBV5-1 to TRBJ2-1, with D perhaps TRBD1 or TRBD2 (5 bases each). V was clipped by 5 bases and J by 8 bases, with 26 bases between them. Germline CDR1 reads SGHRS; CDR2 reads YFSETQ. The CDR3 covers 17 residues. The CDR3 region is CASSSPLGWDPLDEQFF. CDR3 DNA: TGCGCCAGCAGTTCACCACTAGGGTGGGACCCCCTAGATGAGCAGTTCTTC.

The chain has TRBV5-1 and TRBJ2-5; D may be TRBD2 (6 bases). The CDR3 is 15 residues long. Germline CDR1 reads SGHRS; CDR2 reads YFSETQ. Deletions cut 0 bases from V and 4 bases from J, with 13 bases between. CDR3 region: CASSLADGRGETQYF. The CDR3 nucleotides read TGCGCCAGCAGCTTGGCCGACGGGAGAGGAGAGACCCAGTACTTC. The complete variable domain, with remaining parts taken from reference TRBV5-1 and TRBJ2-5, reads KAGVTQTPRYLIKTRGQQVTLSCSPISGHRSVSWYQQTPGQGLQFLFEYFSETQRNKGNFPGRFSGRQFSNSRSEMNVSTLELGDSALYLCASSLADGRGETQYFGPGTRLLVL.

This clonotype was counted a few times. The chain couples TRBV9 to TRBJ2-5, with 10 bases aligning to TRBD2. J gave up 6 bases and V 4 bases, and 6 bases lay outside the gene matches. The CDR3 has 14 amino acids. The germline V gene has CDR1 SGDLS and CDR2 YYNGEE. The CDR3 reads CASSTTSGTKTQYF. CDR3 nucleotide sequence: TGTGCCAGCAGCACCACTAGCGGGACTAAGACCCAGTACTTC.

In its sample, this clonotype was seen a few times. This rearrangement joins TRBV5-4 to TRBJ1-4, with D tentatively TRBD1 (6 bases). The CDR3 has 14 amino acids. Trimming cost V 0 bases and J 5 bases, with 8 bases left between them. Germline loops: CDR1 SGHNT, CDR2 YYREEE (reference sequence). DNA of the CDR3: TGTGCCAGCAGCTTGGGGACAGTAAATGAAAAACTGTTTTTT. The encoded protein is CASSLGTVNEKLFF.